This is a list of T cell receptor beta chains from one sample in a study of shared clonotypes between healthy human individuals. Assay used: immunoSEQ multiplex PCR; TCRdb lists only in-frame clones, some missing. The table records some 550,000 clones, roughly 97% of them present only once. Input material: naive CD4+ T cells sorted from blood. Receptor source: a woman in her thirties in good health. The CDR3 runs from the conserved cysteine through the conserved F or W. Fields, in order: D gene, J gene, clone size, V gene, CDR3 length, CDR3 protein, CDR3 DNA. The D gene is left open where the match is weak. Clone sizes are given selectively: once, few, many, or a class where the clone is expanded.

. | TRBJ2-2 | . | TRBV6-1 | 15 | CASTKGDYYTGELFF | TGTGCCAGCACCAAGGGGGACTATTACACCGGGGAGCTGTTTTTT
TRBD2 | TRBJ2-7 | . | TRBV27 | 15 | CASSSSSTSSYEQYF | TGTGCCAGCAGTTCATCCTCGACTAGCAGTTACGAGCAGTACTTC
. | TRBJ2-3 | . | TRBV18 | 14 | CASSRAGSTDTQYF | TGTGCCAGCTCACGGGCGGGGTCCACAGATACGCAGTATTTT
. | TRBJ2-5 | . | TRBV5-6 | 16 | CASTLGTGTPSGEQYF | TGTGCCAGCACCCTAGGAACGGGCACACCATCGGGGGAGCAGTACTTC
. | TRBJ2-7 | . | TRBV5-1 | 13 | CASRPSVSYEQYF | TGCGCCAGCAGGCCTAGCGTTTCCTACGAGCAGTACTTC
TRBD1 | TRBJ2-3 | . | TRBV28 | 15 | CASSFGQGGTDTQYF | TGTGCCAGCAGTTTTGGACAGGGGGGCACAGATACGCAGTATTTT
. | TRBJ1-2 | . | TRBV28 | 12 | CASMDKNYGYTF | TGTGCCAGCATGGACAAGAACTATGGCTACACCTTC
TRBD1 | TRBJ1-1 | once | TRBV6-1 | 12 | CASDRGYTEAFF | TGTGCCAGCGACAGGGGATACACTGAAGCTTTCTTT
TRBD2 | TRBJ2-7 | . | TRBV5-1 | 15 | CASSLIAGLSYEQYF | TGCGCCAGCAGCTTGATAGCGGGACTTTCCTACGAGCAGTACTTC
. | TRBJ2-7 | . | TRBV9 | 13 | CASSTPTTYEQYF | TGTGCCAGCAGCACTCCCACAACCTACGAGCAGTACTTC
. | TRBJ1-1 | . | TRBV18 | 13 | CASSPTTETEAFF | TGTGCCAGCTCACCGACGACAGAGACTGAAGCTTTCTTT
. | TRBJ2-7 | . | TRBV25-1 | 15 | CASSDTGGPLSEQYF | TGTGCCAGCAGCGACACTGGAGGGCCGTTAAGCGAGCAGTACTTC
. | TRBJ2-5 | . | TRBV27 | 15 | CASSPGELRGETQYF | TGTGCCAGCAGTCCCGGAGAGTTGAGGGGAGAGACCCAGTACTTC
TRBD1 | TRBJ1-5 | . | TRBV10-3 | 13 | CATADRGGVAQHF | TGTGCCACCGCGGACAGGGGGGGGGTTGCCCAGCATTTT
TRBD1 | TRBJ2-7 | . | TRBV27 | 14 | CASSTGQGIYEQYF | TGTGCCAGCAGTACAGGACAGGGAATCTACGAGCAGTACTTC
. | TRBJ2-3 | . | TRBV19 | 16 | CASSTPGGVGTDTQYF | TGTGCCAGTAGTACCCCAGGGGGGGTGGGGACAGATACGCAGTATTTT